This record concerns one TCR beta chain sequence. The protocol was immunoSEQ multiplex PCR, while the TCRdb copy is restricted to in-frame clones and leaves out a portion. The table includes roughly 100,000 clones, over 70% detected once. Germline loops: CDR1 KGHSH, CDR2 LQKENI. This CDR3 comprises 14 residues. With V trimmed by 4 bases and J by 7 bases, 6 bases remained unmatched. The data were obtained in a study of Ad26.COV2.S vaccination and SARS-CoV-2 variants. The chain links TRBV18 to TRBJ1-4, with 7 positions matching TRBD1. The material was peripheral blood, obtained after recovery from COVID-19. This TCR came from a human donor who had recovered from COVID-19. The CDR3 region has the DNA TGTGCCAGCTCACAAGACAGGGCGGGTGAAAAACTGTTTTTT. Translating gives CASSQDRAGEKLFF.